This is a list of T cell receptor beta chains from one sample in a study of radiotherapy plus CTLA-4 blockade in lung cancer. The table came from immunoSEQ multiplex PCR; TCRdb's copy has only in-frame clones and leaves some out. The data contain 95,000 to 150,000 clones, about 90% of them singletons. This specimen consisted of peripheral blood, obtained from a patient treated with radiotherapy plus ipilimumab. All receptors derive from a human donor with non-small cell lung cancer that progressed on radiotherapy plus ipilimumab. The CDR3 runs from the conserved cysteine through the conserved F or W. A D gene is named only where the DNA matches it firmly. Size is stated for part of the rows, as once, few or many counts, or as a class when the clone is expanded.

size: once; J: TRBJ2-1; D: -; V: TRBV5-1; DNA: TGCGCCAGCAGCTCCCACACCCGCGGGACCCAGTACAATGAGCAGTTCTTC; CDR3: CASSSHTRGTQYNEQFF
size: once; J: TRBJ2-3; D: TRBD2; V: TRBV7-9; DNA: TGTGCCAGCAGCTTATGGGGTAGCGGGAGAGGAGGGACAGATACGCAGTATTTT; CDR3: CASSLWGSGRGGTDTQYF
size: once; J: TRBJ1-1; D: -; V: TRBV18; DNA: TGTGCCAGCTCACAGATGAACACTGAAGCTTTCTTT; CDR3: CASSQMNTEAFF
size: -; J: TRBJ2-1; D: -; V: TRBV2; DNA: TGTGCCAGCAGTGAAACAACTGTGGTGGCATCCATGCAGTTCTTC; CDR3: CASSETTVVASMQFF
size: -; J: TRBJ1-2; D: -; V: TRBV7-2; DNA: TGTGCCAGCAGCTTGGGCAGGGCGACCGGCTACACCTTC; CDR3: CASSLGRATGYTF
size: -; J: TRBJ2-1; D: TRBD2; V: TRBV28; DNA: TGTGCCAGCAGTTTTCGTGGCGGGAGCCGTAGGGAGCAGTTCTTC; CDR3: CASSFRGGSRREQFF
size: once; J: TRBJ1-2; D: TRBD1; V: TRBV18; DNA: TGTGCCAGCTCACCTCTTCCGGGACAGAGCAACTATGGCTACACCTTC; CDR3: CASSPLPGQSNYGYTF
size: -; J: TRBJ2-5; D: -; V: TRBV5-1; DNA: TGCGCCAGCAGCTTGGGTGCGGGACAAGAGACCCAGTACTTC; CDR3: CASSLGAGQETQYF
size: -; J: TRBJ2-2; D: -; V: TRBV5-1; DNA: TGCGCCAGCAGAAAGGCGGGGGAGCTGTTTTTT; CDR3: CASRKAGELFF
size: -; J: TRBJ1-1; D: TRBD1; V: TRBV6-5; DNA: TGTGCCAGCAGTAAGGGACAGGGCACTGAAGCTTTCTTT; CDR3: CASSKGQGTEAFF
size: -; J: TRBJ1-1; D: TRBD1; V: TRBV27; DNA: TGTGCCAGCAGAAGCTACAGGGGTTTAGCGGCTTTCTTT; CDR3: CASRSYRGLAAFF
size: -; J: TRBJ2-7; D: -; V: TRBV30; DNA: TGTGCCTGGAGCCCCCCCCCGCCTAGTCCCCCCCGAGACTACGAGCAGTACTTC; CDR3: CAWSPPPPSPPRDYEQYF
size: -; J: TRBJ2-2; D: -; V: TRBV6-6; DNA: TGTGCCAGCAGCCCCGGGACTTACCACACCGGGGAGCTGTTTTTT; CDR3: CASSPGTYHTGELFF
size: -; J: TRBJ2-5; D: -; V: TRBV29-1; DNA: TGCAGCGTCGCGGACGGAAAAGAGACCCAGTACTTC; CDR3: CSVADGKETQYF
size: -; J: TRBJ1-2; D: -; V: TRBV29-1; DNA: TGCAGCGTCTACAGGGATTATGGCTACACCTTC; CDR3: CSVYRDYGYTF
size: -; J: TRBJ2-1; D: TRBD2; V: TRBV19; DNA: TGTGCCAGTAGTGGTTTTCTAGCGGGAGGGCCCTATGAGCAGTTCTTC; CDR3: CASSGFLAGGPYEQFF
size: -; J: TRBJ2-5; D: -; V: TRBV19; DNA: TGTGCCAGTAGTATTCAGGGGTCCGGGGAGACCCAGTACTTC; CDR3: CASSIQGSGETQYF
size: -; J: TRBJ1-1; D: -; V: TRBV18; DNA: TGTGCCAGCTCCGGGACGGGATCGGTACCTGAAGCTTTCTTT; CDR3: CASSGTGSVPEAFF
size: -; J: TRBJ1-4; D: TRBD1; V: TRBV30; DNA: TGTGCCTGGAGTGTGCGGCGGCAGGGGGGCGAAAAACTGTTTTTT; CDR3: CAWSVRRQGGEKLFF
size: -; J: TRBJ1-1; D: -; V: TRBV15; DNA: TGTGCCACCAGCAGAGACGTAGGGGCCACTGAAGCTTTCTTT; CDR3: CATSRDVGATEAFF
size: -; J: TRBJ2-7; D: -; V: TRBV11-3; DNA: TGTGCCAGCAGCTTAGGCCGGGGGTCCTACGAGCAGTACTTC; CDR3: CASSLGRGSYEQYF
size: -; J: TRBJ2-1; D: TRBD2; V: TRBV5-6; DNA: TGTGCCAGCAGCTTAGCGGGGATCTCCTACAATGAGCAGTTCTTC; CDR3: CASSLAGISYNEQFF
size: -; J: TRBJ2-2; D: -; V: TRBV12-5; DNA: TGTGCTAGTGGCCCCCTAGACATGGCGACCGGGGAGCTGTTTTTT; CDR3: CASGPLDMATGELFF
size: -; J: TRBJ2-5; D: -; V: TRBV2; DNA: TGTGCCAGCAGTGTTCAGACCCAGTACTTC; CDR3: CASSVQTQYF
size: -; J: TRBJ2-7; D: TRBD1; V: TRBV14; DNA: TGTGCCAGCAGCCAAAAAGGCCGGACAGGGACCGTCCAGTGGGAGCAGTACTTC; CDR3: CASSQKGRTGTVQWEQYF
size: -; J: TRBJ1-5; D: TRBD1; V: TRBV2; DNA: TGTGCCAGCAGTGAAAGCAGGGGGGATCAGCCCCAGCATTTT; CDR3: CASSESRGDQPQHF
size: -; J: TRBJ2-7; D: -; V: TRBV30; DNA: TGTGCCTGGAACAGGGATGGGTACGAGCAGTACTTC; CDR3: CAWNRDGYEQYF
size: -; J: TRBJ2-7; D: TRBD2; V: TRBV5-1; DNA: TGCGCCAGCAGCTTGGCGGGACTAGCGGATTACGAGCAGTACTTC; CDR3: CASSLAGLADYEQYF
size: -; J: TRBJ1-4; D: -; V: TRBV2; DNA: TGTGCCAGCAGTAGGGACTTTATGGCAAATGAAAAACTGTTTTTT; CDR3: CASSRDFMANEKLFF
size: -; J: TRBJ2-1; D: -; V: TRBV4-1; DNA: TGCGCCAGCAGCCAAGAGAGGGGTTACGATGAGCAGTTCTTC; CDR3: CASSQERGYDEQFF
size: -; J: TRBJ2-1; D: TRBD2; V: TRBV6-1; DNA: TGTGCCAGCAGTGAAGGGGTAGCGGGAGGAAGTCCCAATGAGCAGTTCTTC; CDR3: CASSEGVAGGSPNEQFF
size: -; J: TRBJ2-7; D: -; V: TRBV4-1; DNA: TGCGCCAGCAGCCAAACTTCCGGGTCCCTGGGGGAGCAGTACTTC; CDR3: CASSQTSGSLGEQYF
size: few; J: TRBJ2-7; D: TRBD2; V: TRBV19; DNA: TGTGCCAGTAGTATACAGAGCGGGAGAAGTTACGAGCAGTACTTC; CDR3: CASSIQSGRSYEQYF
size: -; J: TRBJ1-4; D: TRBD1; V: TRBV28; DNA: TGTGCCAGCAGTTCGAGCGGGACAGGGTATCGCGAAAAACTGTTTTTT; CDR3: CASSSSGTGYREKLFF
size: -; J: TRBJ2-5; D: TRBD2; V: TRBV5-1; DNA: TGCGCCAGCAGCCAACCCGGGGGGGAGCAGTACTTC; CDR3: CASSQPGGEQYF